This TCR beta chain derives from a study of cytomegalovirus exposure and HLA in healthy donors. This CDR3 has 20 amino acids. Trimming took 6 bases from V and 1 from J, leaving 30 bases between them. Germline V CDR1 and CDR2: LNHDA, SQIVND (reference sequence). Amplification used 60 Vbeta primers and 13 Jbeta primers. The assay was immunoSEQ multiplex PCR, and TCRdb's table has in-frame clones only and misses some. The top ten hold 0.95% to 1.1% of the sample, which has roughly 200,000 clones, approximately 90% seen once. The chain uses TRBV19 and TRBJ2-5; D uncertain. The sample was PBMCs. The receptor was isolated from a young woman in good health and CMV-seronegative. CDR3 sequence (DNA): TGTGCCAGTAGCCACGTAATCCACGAAGACTCCCCTGTCGCCCAAGAGACCCAGTACTTC. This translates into CASSHVIHEDSPVAQETQYF. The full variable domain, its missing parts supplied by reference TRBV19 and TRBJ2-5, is DGGITQSPKYLFRKEGQNVTLSCEQNLNHDAMYWYRQDPGQGLRLIYYSQIVNDFQKGDIAEGYSVSREKKESFPLTVTSAQKNPTAFYLCASSHVIHEDSPVAQETQYFGPGTRLLVL.